The rows below give T cell receptor beta chains drawn from one sample of a study of blood T cells in healthy people across ages. TCRdb passed the 5' RACE reads through MiXCR, listing each CDR3 protein once. Among 700,000 to 900,000 distinct CDR3 sequences listed, 25% to 30% were seen once. These data were likewise used in another study, on T cells of mothers and their children.

The material sequenced was blood. Receptors originate from a boy younger than 18 in good health. CDR3s include the opening cysteine and the closing phenylalanine or tryptophan. A D gene is named only where the DNA matches it firmly. Size tells how often a clone was seen (once, few, many) or the class of an expanded clone, and some rows leave it out.

V gene	D gene	J gene	clone size	CDR3 protein	CDR3 DNA
TRBV4-1	-	TRBJ2-7	-	CVSSQGGSLSYEQYF	TGCGTCAGCAGCCAAGGCGGCTCTCTCTCCTACGAGCAGTACTTC
TRBV30	-	TRBJ2-1	few	CALWLAYNEQFF	TGTGCCCTCTGGTTAGCTTACAATGAGCAGTTCTTC
TRBV7-9	-	TRBJ2-1	-	CASSLTRDKFEQFF	TGTGCCAGCAGCTTAACCCGGGACAAGTTTGAGCAGTTCTTC
TRBV20-1	-	TRBJ2-1	once	CSAREGADYNEQFF	TGCAGTGCTAGAGAGGGGGCGGACTACAATGAGCAGTTCTTC
TRBV12-3/TRBV12-4	-	TRBJ2-5	many	CASSLGGMLETQYF	TGTGCCAGCAGTTTAGGAGGGATGTTGGAGACCCAGTACTTC
TRBV14	TRBD2	TRBJ2-2	-	CASSPRLAGQHGELFF	TGTGCCAGCAGCCCCCGACTAGCGGGGCAACACGGGGAGCTGTTTTTT
TRBV6-2/TRBV6-3	-	TRBJ1-4	-	CASRSPGQMNEKLFF	TGTGCCAGCAGGAGTCCTGGACAGATGAATGAAAAACTGTTTTTT
TRBV28	-	TRBJ2-1	once	CASSLGTGPRNEQFF	TGTGCCAGCAGTTTAGGGACCGGGCCCCGCAATGAGCAGTTCTTC
TRBV20-1	-	TRBJ1-2	-	CSARVSSLGYGYTF	TGCAGTGCTAGGGTCAGCTCCCTAGGGTATGGCTACACCTTC
TRBV7-9	-	TRBJ2-6	-	CASSSQGFSGANVLTF	TGTGCCAGCAGTTCCCAGGGCTTCTCTGGGGCCAACGTCCTGACTTTC
TRBV7-2	-	TRBJ2-7	-	CASSLFSDPAYEQYF	TGTGCCAGCAGCTTGTTCTCGGACCCAGCCTACGAGCAGTACTTC
TRBV19	-	TRBJ2-5	few	CASSARTIEETQYF	TGTGCCAGTAGTGCCCGGACGATTGAAGAGACCCAGTACTTC
TRBV29-1	TRBD1	TRBJ2-7	few	CSTRTGVSYEQYF	TGCAGCACTAGGACAGGAGTCTCCTACGAGCAGTACTTC
TRBV6-5	-	TRBJ2-5	few	CASSTWTVGNGAQYF	TGTGCCAGCAGCACCTGGACCGTGGGTAATGGGGCCCAGTACTTC
TRBV12-3/TRBV12-4	TRBD1	TRBJ1-4	many	CASSLEQGKLFF	TGTGCCAGCAGTTTAGAACAGGGGAAACTGTTTTTT
TRBV12-3/TRBV12-4	TRBD2	TRBJ2-7	-	CASRKSGSTYEQYF	TGTGCCAGCAGAAAAAGCGGGAGTACCTACGAGCAGTACTTC
TRBV4-1	-	TRBJ2-1	-	CASSQRQDSSYNEQFF	TGCGCCAGCAGCCAGCGACAGGATAGCTCCTACAATGAGCAGTTCTTC
TRBV12-3/TRBV12-4	-	TRBJ2-3	-	CASSSVGTFSTDTQYF	TGTGCCAGCAGTTCCGTGGGGACATTCTCCACAGATACGCAGTATTTT
TRBV7-6	-	TRBJ2-1	-	CASSRGLNNEQFF	TGTGCCAGCTCGCGCGGGCTGAACAATGAGCAGTTCTTC
TRBV5-5	-	TRBJ1-2	few	CASSLHLAARDHYGYTF	TGTGCCAGCAGCTTGCATTTAGCCGCCAGGGATCACTATGGCTACACCTTC
TRBV20-1	-	TRBJ2-5	many	CSALLVGGGHQETQYF	TGCAGTGCTCTCCTCGTAGGAGGGGGGCACCAAGAGACCCAGTACTTC
TRBV7-9	TRBD2	TRBJ2-1	-	CASSARPGLAGYNEQFF	TGTGCCAGCAGCGCAAGACCGGGACTAGCGGGGTACAATGAGCAGTTCTTC
TRBV7-8	-	TRBJ2-2	-	CASSLGTVETGELFF	TGTGCCAGCAGCTTGGGGACTGTAGAGACCGGGGAGCTGTTTTTT
TRBV29-1	-	TRBJ2-6	many	CSVGIPGANVLTF	TGCAGCGTTGGCATCCCTGGGGCCAACGTCCTGACTTTC
TRBV5-4	-	TRBJ2-3	few	CASSAGQTSTDTQYF	TGTGCCAGCAGCGCTGGACAGACTAGCACAGATACGCAGTATTTT
TRBV9	-	TRBJ2-1	few	CASSVGRGARNEQFF	TGTGCCAGCAGCGTAGGTAGGGGGGCGCGCAATGAGCAGTTCTTC
TRBV28	-	TRBJ1-2	-	CASSLAGVPTYGYTF	TGTGCCAGCAGCCTCGCAGGGGTCCCGACCTATGGCTACACCTTC
TRBV12-3/TRBV12-4	TRBD1	TRBJ1-4	many	CASTRDRGGEKLFF	TGTGCCAGCACCCGCGACAGGGGGGGTGAAAAACTGTTTTTT
TRBV7-9	TRBD1	TRBJ1-3	-	CASSMTGNTIYF	TGTGCCAGCAGCATGACAGGGAACACCATATATTTT
TRBV11-2	TRBD2	TRBJ2-3	-	CASRGLAGGHTQYF	TGTGCCAGCAGGGGACTAGCGGGGGGGCATACGCAGTATTTT
TRBV27	TRBD1	TRBJ1-6	once	CASSLTGGYSPLHF	TGTGCCAGCAGTTTGACAGGGGGATATTCACCCCTCCACTTT
TRBV12-3/TRBV12-4	-	TRBJ1-4	-	CASSFDSSRALFF	TGTGCCAGCAGTTTCGACAGTTCCCGGGCTCTGTTTTTT
TRBV27	-	TRBJ2-7	few	CASSLYWGAGDEQYF	TGTGCCAGCAGTTTATATTGGGGGGCAGGGGACGAGCAGTACTTC
TRBV12-3/TRBV12-4	-	TRBJ2-1	-	CASSWGQSHYNEQFF	TGTGCCAGCAGTTGGGGTCAGAGCCACTACAATGAGCAGTTCTTC
TRBV2	-	TRBJ2-7	-	CASRLSDISYEQYF	TGTGCCAGCAGGCTGTCGGACATCTCCTACGAGCAGTACTTC
TRBV5-5	-	TRBJ2-5	many	CASSPRVQGEETQYF	TGTGCCAGCAGCCCGAGAGTACAGGGAGAAGAGACCCAGTACTTC
TRBV2	TRBD1	TRBJ2-7	few	CASSKDRGIYEQYF	TGTGCCAGCAGTAAGGACAGGGGGATCTACGAGCAGTACTTC
TRBV6-5	TRBD1	TRBJ2-5	-	CASSYRQGVRTQYF	TGTGCCAGCAGTTATCGACAGGGGGTCCGGACCCAGTACTTC
TRBV20-1	TRBD2	TRBJ2-7	-	CSARPIAGGGEQYF	TGCAGTGCTAGACCAATAGCGGGGGGGGGCGAGCAGTACTTC
TRBV7-2	-	TRBJ2-7	-	CASSYNVGSYEQYF	TGTGCCAGCAGCTACAACGTAGGATCCTACGAGCAGTACTTC
TRBV20-1	-	TRBJ2-5	-	CSAGGHLDPVETQYF	TGCAGTGCAGGGGGACACCTCGACCCCGTGGAGACCCAGTACTTC
TRBV2	TRBD1	TRBJ2-1	-	CAGSDPGTGGVNEQFF	TGTGCCGGCAGTGACCCCGGGACAGGGGGCGTCAATGAGCAGTTCTTC
TRBV3-1	-	TRBJ2-7	few	CASSLNTGPLGYEQYF	TGTGCCAGCAGCCTTAATACGGGCCCCCTCGGATACGAGCAGTACTTC
TRBV24-1	-	TRBJ2-3	-	CATRGPGGDTQYF	TGTGCCACCAGGGGGCCCGGGGGAGATACGCAGTATTTT
TRBV20-1	-	TRBJ2-5	-	CSATGAEETQYF	TGCAGTGCCACGGGAGCAGAGGAGACCCAGTACTTC
TRBV29-1	-	TRBJ2-3	-	CSVGDLFTDTQYF	TGCAGCGTTGGGGACCTATTCACAGATACGCAGTATTTT
TRBV6-1	TRBD1	TRBJ1-4	-	CASRRLQGPLPSNEKLFF	TGTGCCAGCAGGAGATTACAGGGGCCGCTTCCTTCCAATGAAAAACTGTTTTTT
TRBV3-1	-	TRBJ1-1	-	CASSQNPDMNTEAFF	TGTGCCAGCAGCCAAAATCCGGACATGAACACTGAAGCTTTCTTT
TRBV2	TRBD1	TRBJ2-3	few	CASSDRGTGDTDTQYF	TGTGCCAGCAGTGATAGAGGGACAGGGGACACAGATACGCAGTATTTT
TRBV7-2	TRBD2	TRBJ2-3	few	CASSPGGTSGGDTQYF	TGTGCCAGCAGCCCCGGAGGGACTAGCGGGGGGGATACGCAGTATTTT
TRBV6-6	-	TRBJ1-2	-	CASSYRAEDGYTF	TGTGCCAGCAGTTACAGGGCGGAAGATGGCTACACCTTC
TRBV10-1	-	TRBJ2-1	-	CASSDRGLANEQFF	TGCGCCAGCAGTGATAGAGGGTTGGCCAATGAGCAGTTCTTC